This T cell receptor beta chain was captured by sequencing in a study of beta chain features in type 1 diabetes. Findings and caveats of the study: Among type 1 diabetes patients, VDJ junctions had fewer insertions and more deletions. In all four CD4+ subsets, TCRB CDR3 length was significantly, moderately reduced in type 1 diabetes.

Comment on this clone: Its antigen is not known. The same CDR3 also results from other DNA sequences found in this sample.

What was sequenced were expressed TCRB transcripts, since all of the isolated RNA had been reverse transcribed. Sequencing used immunoSEQ multiplex PCR; TCRdb keeps in-frame clones, though not all of them. In the table there are about 640,000 clones, over 10% of which are singletons. Germline V gives CDR1 SGHTA, CDR2 FQGTGA. V shed 4 bases and J shed 7 bases, with 10 bases lying between them. The CDR3 sequence is 13 residues long. The rearrangement joins TRBV7-3 to TRBJ2-2, with D maybe TRBD1 (5 bases). The receptor was isolated from a man aged 30-40 years with type 1 diabetes. Input material: naive CD4+ T cells from blood. CDR3 sequence reads: CASSSQGYGELFF. CDR3 bases: TGTGCCAGCAGCTCCCAGGGCTACGGGGAGCTGTTTTTT. The full variable domain, with the rest looked up from reference TRBV7-3 and TRBJ2-2, is GAGVSQTPSNKVTEKGKYVELRCDPISGHTALYWYRQSLGQGPEFLIYFQGTGAADDSGLPNDRFFAVRPEGSVSTLKIQRTERGDSAVYLCASSSQGYGELFFGEGSRLTVL.